This T cell receptor beta chain was obtained from a study of shared clonotypes between healthy human individuals. The wider study: Each donor's CD4 naive and CD4 memory cells filled three plates apiece, CD8 naive two, and CD8 memory one.

Between the trimmed V and J ends, which lost 2 bases and 3 bases, there was a span of 14 bases. Germline-derived CDR1 and CDR2 are SNHLY and FYNNEI. There are 15 residues in the CDR3. All donors were Caucasian adults living in Nashville, Tennessee. Combination of CD45RO+ cells with CCR7-negative CD45RA+ TemRA cells was used for CD8 memory. How the authors handled the data: Filtering differed because ImmunoSEQ produced junction-only sequences that carried no quality scores. Profiling relied on immunoSEQ multiplex PCR, and the TCRdb table lists in-frame clones only, not all of them. That table furnishes V, J and clone size, whereas the DNA furnished D and trimming. This table has approximately 400,000 clones, 90% to 97% appearing once.

The TCR sequence derives from a man younger than 45 in good health. This chain uses TRBV2 with TRBJ2-7, with D possibly being TRBD1 (6 bases). What was sequenced was memory CD8+ T cells sorted from blood. Subset in this sample: CD45RO+ cells pooled with CCR7-negative TemRA cells. The CDR3, as DNA: TGTGCCAGCAGTGAATTTGGGACACCCTACTACGAGCAGTACTTC. Its translation is CASSEFGTPYYEQYF.